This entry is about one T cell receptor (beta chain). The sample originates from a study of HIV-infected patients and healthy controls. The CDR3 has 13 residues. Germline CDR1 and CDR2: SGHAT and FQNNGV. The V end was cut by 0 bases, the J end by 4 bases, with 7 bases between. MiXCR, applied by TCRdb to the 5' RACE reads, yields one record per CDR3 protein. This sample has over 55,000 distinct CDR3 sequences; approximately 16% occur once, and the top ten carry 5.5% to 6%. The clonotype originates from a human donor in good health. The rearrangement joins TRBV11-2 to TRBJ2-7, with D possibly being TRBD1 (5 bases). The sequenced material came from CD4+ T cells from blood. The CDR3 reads CASSLDGAYEQYF. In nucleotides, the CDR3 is TGTGCCAGCAGCTTAGATGGGGCATACGAGCAGTACTTC.